The T cell receptor (beta chain) described here comes from a study of shared clonotypes between healthy human individuals. There were only Caucasian adults among the donors, and all lived in Nashville, Tennessee. CDR1 and CDR2 from the germline V gene are SGHTA and FQGNSA. This CDR3 region has 19 residues. J was trimmed by 0 bases and V by 3 bases; bases with no gene match: 9. Assay used: immunoSEQ multiplex PCR; TCRdb lists only in-frame clones, some missing. The sample consists of about half a million clones, 81% of them appearing once. This receptor was identified in a woman in her thirties or forties in good health. Some clones in this sample may be carry-over from other donors' samples. V usage is TRBV7-2 and J usage is TRBJ2-2, with TRBD2 identical over 11 bases. Source material: PBMCs. DNA for the CDR3: TGTGCCAGCAGCTTTCCCGGACTAGCGGGCGCATCGAACACCGGGGAGCTGTTTTTT. This gives the protein CASSFPGLAGASNTGELFF.